These 2 T cell receptor beta chains share one sample of origin, sequenced in a study of low-dose radiotherapy and immunotherapy resistance in tumors. Time point described: before trial treatment. Primers targeting TRAV and TRBV primed first-strand cDNA, covering alpha and beta chains. TCRs were amplified for 15 to 25 PCR cycles with a constant-region primer and V-primer adapter. TCRdb ran MiXCR on the reads and lists one entry per CDR3 protein. Of 80,000 to 95,000 distinct CDR3 sequences in the sample, under 10% were seen once. The sample was PBMCs, taken before treatment. These receptors came from a male donor with prostate cancer.

The J gene is TRBJ1-1, the V gene TRBV28, with D unclear. Per germline, CDR1 MDHEN and CDR2 SYDVKM. V shed 7 bases and J shed 1 base, with 10 bases lying between them. This CDR3 is built from 13 residues. The CDR3 DNA is TGTGCCAGCACTACCTGGCCGAACACTGAAGCTTTCTTT. Protein: CASTTWPNTEAFF.

The sample holds many counts of this clonotype. The rearrangement links TRBV7-9 to TRBJ2-5; TRBD2 aligns across 9 bases. Losses at the gene ends were 5 bases for V and 1 base for J; bases not matched to a gene: 23. This CDR3 has 21 amino acids. CDR1 is SEHNR, CDR2 FQNEAQ, per germline (reference sequence). Here the CDR3 reads CASSPVSGGSRLAGFQETQYF. CDR3 bases: TGTGCCAGCAGCCCCGTTTCTGGGGGGTCGAGGCTAGCGGGATTCCAAGAGACCCAGTACTTC.